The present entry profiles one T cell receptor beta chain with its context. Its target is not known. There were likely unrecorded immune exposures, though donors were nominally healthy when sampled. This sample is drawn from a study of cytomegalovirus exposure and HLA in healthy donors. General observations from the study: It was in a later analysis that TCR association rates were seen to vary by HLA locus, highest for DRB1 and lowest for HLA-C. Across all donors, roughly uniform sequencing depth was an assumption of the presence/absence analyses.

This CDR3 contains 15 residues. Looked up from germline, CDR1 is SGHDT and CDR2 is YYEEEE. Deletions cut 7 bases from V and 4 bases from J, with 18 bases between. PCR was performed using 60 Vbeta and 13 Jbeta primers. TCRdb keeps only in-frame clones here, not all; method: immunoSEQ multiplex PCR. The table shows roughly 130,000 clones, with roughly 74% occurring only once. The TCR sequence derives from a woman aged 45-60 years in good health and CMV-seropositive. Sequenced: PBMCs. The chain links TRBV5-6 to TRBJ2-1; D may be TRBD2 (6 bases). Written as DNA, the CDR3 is TGTGCCAGCGGAGGAGGGGCGGGGAAATACAATGAGCAGTTCTTC. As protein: CASGGGAGKYNEQFF.